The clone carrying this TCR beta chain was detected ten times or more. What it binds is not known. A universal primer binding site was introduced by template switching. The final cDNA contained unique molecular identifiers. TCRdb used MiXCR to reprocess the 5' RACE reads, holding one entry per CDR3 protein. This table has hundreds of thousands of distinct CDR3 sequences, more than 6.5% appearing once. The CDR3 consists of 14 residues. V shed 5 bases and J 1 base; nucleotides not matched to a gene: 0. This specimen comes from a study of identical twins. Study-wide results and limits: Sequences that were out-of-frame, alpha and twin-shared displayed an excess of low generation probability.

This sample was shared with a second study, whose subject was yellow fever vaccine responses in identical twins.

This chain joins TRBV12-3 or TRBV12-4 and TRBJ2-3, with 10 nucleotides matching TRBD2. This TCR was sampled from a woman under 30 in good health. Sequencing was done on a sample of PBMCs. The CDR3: CASSGTSGTDTQYF. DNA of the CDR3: TGTGCCAGCAGTGGGACTAGCGGCACAGATACGCAGTATTTT.